This passage covers 13 T cell receptor beta chains from one sample sequenced in a study of vaccination effects on CD4 cells after COVID-19. Scientists isolated CD4+ T cells after an approximately ten-day culture period ended. Two doses of either BNT162b2 or mRNA-1273 were given to each participant. Their specific antigens are unknown. Clones were read by immunoSEQ multiplex PCR, and TCRdb kept only the in-frame ones, dropping some. The profile shows approximately 37,000 clones, under 70% of them singletons. The starting material was CD4+ T cells from PBMCs cultured without peptide, obtained after COVID-19 vaccination. Receptor source: a human donor who received a COVID-19 vaccine.

CDR3 region: CASSLLTGRVSYEQYF. The CDR3 DNA is TGTGCCAGCAGCTTGCTAACCGGCAGGGTCTCCTACGAGCAGTACTTC. The gene calls are TRBV5-6 and TRBJ2-7; a possible D gene is TRBD1 (5 bases). Germline loops: CDR1 SGHDT, CDR2 YYEEEE. Trimming shortened V by 1 base and J by 0 bases, and 14 bases separated the two germline ends. This CDR3 comprises 16 residues.

This chain uses TRBV6-2 or TRBV6-3 with TRBJ1-2; 11 bases line up with TRBD1. V trimming: 6 bases; J trimming: 4 bases; junction bases outside the gene matches: 7. The CDR3 totals 15 residues. CDR1 is MNHEY, CDR2 SVGEGT, per germline. CDR3 amino acids: CASSKMDRGPYGYTF. CDR3 DNA: TGTGCCAGCAGCAAGATGGACAGGGGGCCCTATGGCTACACCTTC.

This clone was seen a few times. In DNA, the CDR3 is TGTGCCAGCAGCTCAGCGACAGGGGGCGATTCACCCCTCCACTTT. It specifies CASSSATGGDSPLHF. This sequence joins TRBV5-4 and TRBJ1-6; 10 bases fit TRBD1. The germline V gene encodes CDR1 SGHNT and CDR2 YYREEE (reference sequence). The CDR3 has 15 amino acids. With 3 bases clipped from V and 8 bases from J, the junction kept 5 bases outside the gene matches.

The genes are TRBV29-1 and TRBJ2-3; either TRBD1 or TRBD2 may fit D (5 bases each). The CDR3 runs 14 residues. With 6 bases removed from V and 0 bases from J, the gap between germline ends came to 13 bases. Germline V gene data show CDR1 as SQVTM and CDR2 as ANQGSEA. The CDR3 coding sequence is TGCAGCGTGAGTGATGGGGGTAGCACAGATACGCAGTATTTT. The encoded protein is CSVSDGGSTDTQYF.

The V gene is TRBV11-2, the J gene TRBJ2-5; D remains ambiguous. Trimming took off 5 bases at V and 6 bases at J, with 16 bases between the two ends. The CDR3 has 14 residues. From germline, CDR1 is SGHAT and CDR2 FQNNGV. The DNA of the CDR3 is TGTGCCAGCAGCCCGGGCGTTGGTGCTAAGACCCAGTACTTC. It specifies CASSPGVGAKTQYF. Using reference TRBV11-2 and TRBJ2-5 for the parts outside the CDR3, the full variable domain is EAGVAQSPRYKIIEKRQSVAFWCNPISGHATLYWYQQILGQGPKLLIQFQNNGVVDDSQLPKDRFSAERLKGVDSTLKIQPAKLEDSAVYLCASSPGVGAKTQYFGPGTRLLVL.

This clone has a single count. This chain links TRBV5-4 with TRBJ1-2; D not resolved. Per the germline V gene, CDR1 is SGHNT and CDR2 is YYREEE (reference sequence). The V end was cut by 3 bases, the J end by 8 bases, with 17 bases between. This CDR3 region has 14 residues. CDR3 coding DNA: TGTGCCAGCAGCTCCCAGGAAACAGTCGGCGGCTACACCTTC. It specifies CASSSQETVGGYTF.

The chain combines TRBV7-7 with TRBJ2-1; 7 nucleotides agree with TRBD2. The CDR3 consists of 15 residues. Germline V gives CDR1 SSHAT, CDR2 FNYEAQ (reference sequence). V shed 1 base and J 6 bases; nucleotides not matched to a gene: 6. For the CDR3, the DNA is TGTGCCAGCAGCTTAGTCGCGGGAGCGGGCAATGAGCAGTTCTTC. Amino acid sequence: CASSLVAGAGNEQFF.

Remarks on this clone: The identical CDR3 is also encoded by other nucleotide sequences in the sample. The chain employs TRBV9 and TRBJ2-5; D is uncertain. The CDR3 covers 14 residues. Per the germline V gene, CDR1 is SGDLS and CDR2 is YYNGEE. Trimming cost V 0 bases and J 1 base, with 7 bases left between them. For the CDR3, the DNA is TGTGCCAGCAGCGTAGGTACGATCCAAGAGACCCAGTACTTC. Protein: CASSVGTIQETQYF.

The chain is built from TRBV2 and TRBJ2-3; D is perhaps TRBD1 (5 bases). The CDR3 covers 12 residues. V was shortened by 6 bases and J by 4 bases, with 8 bases between the two germline ends. Germline V gene lookup returns CDR1 SNHLY and CDR2 FYNNEI. This CDR3 is CASRPRADTQYF. The CDR3 coding sequence is TGTGCCAGCAGACCCAGGGCAGATACGCAGTATTTT.

In its sample, this clone was seen a few times. The chain joins TRBV29-1 to TRBJ2-1; D uncertain. The CDR3 loop spans 13 amino acids. V shed 5 bases and J shed 0 bases, with 8 bases lying between them. Germline V CDR1 and CDR2: SQVTM, ANQGSEA. This CDR3 is CSVRVSSYNEQFF. In nucleotides, the CDR3 is TGCAGCGTTCGCGTGAGCTCCTACAATGAGCAGTTCTTC.

The rearrangement joins TRBV5-4 to TRBJ1-1, with D perhaps TRBD1 (5 bases). CDR1 and CDR2 (germline): SGHNT, YYREEE (reference sequence). This CDR3 region has 12 residues. The CDR3 here is CALRGQNTEAFF. The DNA for the CDR3 is TGTGCGCTCCGGGGCCAGAACACTGAAGCTTTCTTT.

The chain employs TRBV25-1 and TRBJ2-3; TRBD1 might be the D (6 bases). Germline CDR1 reads MGHDK; CDR2 reads SYGVNS. This CDR3 is built from 12 residues. V gave up 6 bases and J gave up 7 bases, with 11 bases separating them. The CDR3 DNA is TGTGCCAGCAGACAGGGTGCAAATACGCAGTATTTT. Its protein is CASRQGANTQYF.

The chain carries TRBV3-1 (or the pseudogene TRBV3-2) and TRBJ2-7; perhaps TRBD1 as D (6 bases). Germline CDR1 is LGHDT and CDR2 is YNNKEL (reference sequence). This CDR3 is built from 15 residues. Trimming cost V 1 base and J 4 bases, with 14 bases left between them. For the CDR3, the DNA is TGTGCCAGCAGCCAAGGGTTTACAGGGAAGTACGAGCAGTACTTC. Amino acids: CASSQGFTGKYEQYF.